This record looks at one T cell receptor (beta chain) sequence and its context. The method was immunoSEQ multiplex PCR; TCRdb's version includes in-frame clones alone and lacks a portion of them. The table has approximately 240,000 clones, about 93% seen once; the top ten hold 1.5% to 2%. These data belong to a study of blood T cell repertoires in COVID-19. Study-level background: The study drew acute and convalescent COVID-19 samples from the United States, Italy and Spain.

Everyone who took part was 18 to 89 years old, and they came from some 23 US areas. The sample was PBMCs or T cells enriched from blood (not recorded which). This receptor was obtained from a woman aged 18-29 years who had recovered from COVID-19.

CDR3 nucleotide sequence: TGTGCCACCCCTCGGACAGAGTCTGATGGCTACACCTTC. Its protein product is CATPRTESDGYTF. The chain is built from TRBV24-1 and TRBJ1-2; TRBD1 is a possible D gene (6 bases). CDR1 and CDR2 (germline): KGHDR, SFDVKD. V lost 9 bases and J lost 6, with 16 bases in between. The CDR3 spans 13 residues.